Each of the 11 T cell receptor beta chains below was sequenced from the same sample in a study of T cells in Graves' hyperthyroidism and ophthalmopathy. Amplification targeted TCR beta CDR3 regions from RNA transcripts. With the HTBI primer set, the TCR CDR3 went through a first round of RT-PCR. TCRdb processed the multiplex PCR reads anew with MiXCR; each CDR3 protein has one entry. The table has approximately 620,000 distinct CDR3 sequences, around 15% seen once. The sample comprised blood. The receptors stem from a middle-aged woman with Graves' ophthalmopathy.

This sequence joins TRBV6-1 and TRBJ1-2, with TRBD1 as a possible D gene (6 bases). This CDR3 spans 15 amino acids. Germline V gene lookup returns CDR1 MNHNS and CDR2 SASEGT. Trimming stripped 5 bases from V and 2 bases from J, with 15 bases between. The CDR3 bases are TGTGCCAGCAGTACCAAGCAGGGGCCCAACTATGGCTACACCTTC. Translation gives CASSTKQGPNYGYTF.

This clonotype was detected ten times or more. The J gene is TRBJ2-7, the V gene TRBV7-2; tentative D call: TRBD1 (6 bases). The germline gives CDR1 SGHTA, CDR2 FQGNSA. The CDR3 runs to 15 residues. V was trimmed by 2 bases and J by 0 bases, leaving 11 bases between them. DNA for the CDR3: TGTGCCAGCAGCTTACAGGGGCAAAACTCCTACGAGCAGTACTTC. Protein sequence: CASSLQGQNSYEQYF.

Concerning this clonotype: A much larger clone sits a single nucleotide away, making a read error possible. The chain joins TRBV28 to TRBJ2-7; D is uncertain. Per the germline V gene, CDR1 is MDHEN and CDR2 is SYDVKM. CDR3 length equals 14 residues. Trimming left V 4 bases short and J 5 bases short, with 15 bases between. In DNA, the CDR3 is TGTGCCAGCAGTTGGCGAGGATTACCCAACGAGCAGTACTTC. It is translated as CASSWRGLPNEQYF.

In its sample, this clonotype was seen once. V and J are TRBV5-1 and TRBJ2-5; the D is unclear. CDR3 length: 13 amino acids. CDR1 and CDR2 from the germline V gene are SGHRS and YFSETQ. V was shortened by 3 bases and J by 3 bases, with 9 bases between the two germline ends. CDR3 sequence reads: CASSSLSEETQYF. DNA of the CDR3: TGCGCCAGCAGCTCTCTTTCGGAAGAGACCCAGTACTTC. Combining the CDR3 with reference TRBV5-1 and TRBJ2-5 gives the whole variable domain KAGVTQTPRYLIKTRGQQVTLSCSPISGHRSVSWYQQTPGQGLQFLFEYFSETQRNKGNFPGRFSGRQFSNSRSEMNVSTLELGDSALYLCASSSLSEETQYFGPGTRLLVL.

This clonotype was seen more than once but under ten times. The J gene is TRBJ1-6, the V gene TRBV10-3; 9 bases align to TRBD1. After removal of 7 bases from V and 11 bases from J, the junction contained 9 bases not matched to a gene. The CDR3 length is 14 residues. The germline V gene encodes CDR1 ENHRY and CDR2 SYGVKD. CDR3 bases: TGTGCCATCAACCCCGGGACAGGGTTTACACCCCTCCACTTT. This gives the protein CAINPGTGFTPLHF.

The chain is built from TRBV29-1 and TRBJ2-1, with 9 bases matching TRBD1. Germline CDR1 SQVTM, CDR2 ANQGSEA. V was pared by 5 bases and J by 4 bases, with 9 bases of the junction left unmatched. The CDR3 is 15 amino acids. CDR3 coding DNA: TGCAGCGTTCCCGGGGGGACAGGGCTTTACAATGAGCAGTTCTTC. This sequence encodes CSVPGGTGLYNEQFF.

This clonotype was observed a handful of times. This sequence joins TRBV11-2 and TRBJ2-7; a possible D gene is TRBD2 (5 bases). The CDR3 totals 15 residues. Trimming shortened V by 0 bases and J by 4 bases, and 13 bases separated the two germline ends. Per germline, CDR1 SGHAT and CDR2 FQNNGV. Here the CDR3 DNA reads TGTGCCAGCAGCTTAGAGCGGGCTTTGGCGTACGAGCAGTACTTC. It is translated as CASSLERALAYEQYF.

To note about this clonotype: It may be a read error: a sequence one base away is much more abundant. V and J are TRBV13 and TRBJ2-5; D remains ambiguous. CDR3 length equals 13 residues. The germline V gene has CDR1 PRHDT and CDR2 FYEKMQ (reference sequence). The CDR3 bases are TGTGCCGGCAGCAGACCCCTGCAGGAGACCCAGTACTTC. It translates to CAGSRPLQETQYF. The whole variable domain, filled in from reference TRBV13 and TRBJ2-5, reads AAGVIQSPRHLIKEKRETATLKCYPIPRHDTVYWYQQGPGQDPQFLISFYEKMQSDKGSIPDRFSAQQFSDYHSELNMSSLELGDSALYFCAGSRPLQETQYFGPGTRLLVL.

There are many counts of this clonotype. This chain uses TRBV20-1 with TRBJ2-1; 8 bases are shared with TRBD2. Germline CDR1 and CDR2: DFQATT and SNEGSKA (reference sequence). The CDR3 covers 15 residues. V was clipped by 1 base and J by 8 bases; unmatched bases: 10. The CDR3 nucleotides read TGCAGTGCTAGAGTTCACGGGGGGGCCGGAGATGAGCAGTTCTTC. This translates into CSARVHGGAGDEQFF.

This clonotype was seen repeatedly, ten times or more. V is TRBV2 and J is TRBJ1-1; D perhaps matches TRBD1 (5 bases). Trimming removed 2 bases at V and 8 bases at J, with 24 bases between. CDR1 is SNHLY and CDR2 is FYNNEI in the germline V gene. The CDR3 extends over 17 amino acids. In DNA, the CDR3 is TGTGCCAGCAGTGAATCAGACAACAGGCTATGGGGGGTGGAAGCTTTCTTT. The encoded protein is CASSESDNRLWGVEAFF.

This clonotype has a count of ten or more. The CDR3 protein is CASSLGRAYNEQFF. For the CDR3, the DNA is TGTGCCAGCAGCTTAGGCAGGGCGTACAATGAGCAGTTCTTC. The rearrangement links TRBV7-2 to TRBJ2-1, with D possibly being TRBD1 (5 bases). CDR1 is SGHTA and CDR2 is FQGNSA in the germline V gene. V lost 1 base and J 4 bases, leaving 8 bases between the germline ends. The CDR3 has 14 residues.